This T cell receptor (beta chain) was profiled in a study of CD4+ T cells in melanoma. Study-wide findings and caveats: CD8+ T cell, macrophage and B cell function reportedly correlated with neoantigen-specific CD4+ T cells. In melanoma, neoantigen-specific CD4+ T cells reportedly differed in differentiation state.

Some clones are missing from TCRdb's copy, which holds only in-frame ones; the method was immunoSEQ multiplex PCR. Of 9,000 to 10,000 clones in the sample, about 78% were seen once. Of note for this clone: Its matching antigen is unknown.

Sample: tumor tissue. This sequence originates from a human donor with melanoma.

CDR3 bases: TGTGCCAGCAGTTCTCCGACAGGGATGTTGAACGAGCAGTACTTC. It codes for CASSSPTGMLNEQYF. The V call is TRBV6-7, the J call TRBJ2-7, with 7 nucleotides matching TRBD1. TRBV6-7 is an open reading frame whose function is uncertain. This CDR3 has 15 amino acids. Trimming cost V 4 bases and J 5 bases; bases outside gene matches: 11.